The T cell receptor beta chain under discussion was sequenced for a study of PD-1 blockade in classical Hodgkin lymphoma. Points on this clone: Its antigen is still unknown.

Data came from immunoSEQ multiplex PCR; TCRdb stores just in-frame clones and leaves some out. The table includes around 23,000 clones, approximately 88% detected once. Regarding time point: cycle 4 day 1 (C4D1), after more than five weeks of nivolumab. No patient escaped relapse after autologous stem cell transplantation, and brentuximab vedotin exposure varied. Overall study findings and caveats: Initiation of nivolumab under 1 year after ASCT led to exclusion of patients. By cycle point C4D1, TCR diversity had risen significantly in CD4+ cells (but not CD8+ cells).

CDR1 and CDR2 from the germline V gene are ENHRY and SYGVKD. V lost 4 bases and J lost 3; bases outside the gene matches: 2. CDR3 length equals 14 residues. The rearrangement links TRBV10-3 to TRBJ2-7; 11 bases line up with TRBD1. Specimen: peripheral blood mononuclear cells (PBMCs), collected before the fourth cycle of nivolumab. This TCR derives from a human donor with classical Hodgkin lymphoma. The CDR3, as DNA: TGTGCCATCAGTGGGACAGGGGGCATCTACGAGCAGTACTTC. Encoded protein: CAISGTGGIYEQYF.